This T cell receptor beta chain is drawn from a study of shared clonotypes between healthy human individuals. Looking at the study overall: The composition of the donors was a couple of women and a few men aged 18 to 49. Per donor, CD8 memory used one plate, CD8 naive used two, CD4 memory used three and CD4 naive used three. Study results and limitations: A limitation of the genetic and exposure-history diversity represented arose from few donors. When compared with the clonotypes that were shared by all four sorted-subset donors, the non-shared clonotypes turned out to have lower generation probabilities.

Sequenced by immunoSEQ multiplex PCR; TCRdb stores in-frame clones only, minus some. The data contain around 1 million clones, 60% to 85% of them singletons. A note on this clone: Its antigen remains unidentified.

V lost 1 base and J lost 4, with 5 bases in between. The CDR3 is made up of 13 amino acids. Germline CDR1 SGHAT, CDR2 FQNNGV. The sequenced sample was memory CD4+ T cells sorted from blood. The subset is: CD45RA-negative fraction. V and J are TRBV11-2 and TRBJ1-3; the D is unclear. This TCR came from a man between 18 and 29 years old in good health. The CDR3 coding sequence is TGTGCCAGCAGCTTAGGTCGGGGAAACACCATATATTTT. This gives the protein CASSLGRGNTIYF.